This entry is about one TCR beta chain. The target antigen is unknown. This entry comes from a study of Ad26.COV2.S vaccination and SARS-CoV-2 variants. Whole-study results and caveats: Considerable breadth of spike-specific CD8+ and CD4+ T cell responses has reportedly been documented following vaccination. The TCR breadth and depth analyses may have produced an underestimate of total T cell responses.

The treatment is: around 19 received Ad26.COV2.S at low or high dose, single or two shots; several received placebo; per-sample allocation not given. Collection of samples fell on day 63 after the first vaccine or placebo injection. The individual, an adult aged 18-55 years, was a donor in Boston. Ad26.COV2.S expressed prefusion-stabilized spike from the original Wuhan strain. Measured with immunoSEQ multiplex PCR; TCRdb has only the in-frame clones, and not every one. The data contain 250,000 or so clones, 87% of them singletons. CDR1 and CDR2 (germline): SGDLS, YYNGEE. The CDR3 extends over 17 amino acids. Deletions cut 6 bases from V and 8 bases from J, with 26 bases between.

This sample comprised peripheral blood, obtained in a trial of Ad26.COV2.S vaccine versus placebo. The origin of this receptor is a person between 18 and 65 years old who received the Ad26.COV2.S COVID-19 vaccine or a placebo. The genes are TRBV9 and TRBJ1-4; D possibly corresponds to TRBD1 (6 bases). The CDR3 DNA sequence: TGTGCCAGCATCGGACGACAGGCCCTCCAGTTGGGAGAAAAACTGTTTTTT. Translated: CASIGRQALQLGEKLFF.